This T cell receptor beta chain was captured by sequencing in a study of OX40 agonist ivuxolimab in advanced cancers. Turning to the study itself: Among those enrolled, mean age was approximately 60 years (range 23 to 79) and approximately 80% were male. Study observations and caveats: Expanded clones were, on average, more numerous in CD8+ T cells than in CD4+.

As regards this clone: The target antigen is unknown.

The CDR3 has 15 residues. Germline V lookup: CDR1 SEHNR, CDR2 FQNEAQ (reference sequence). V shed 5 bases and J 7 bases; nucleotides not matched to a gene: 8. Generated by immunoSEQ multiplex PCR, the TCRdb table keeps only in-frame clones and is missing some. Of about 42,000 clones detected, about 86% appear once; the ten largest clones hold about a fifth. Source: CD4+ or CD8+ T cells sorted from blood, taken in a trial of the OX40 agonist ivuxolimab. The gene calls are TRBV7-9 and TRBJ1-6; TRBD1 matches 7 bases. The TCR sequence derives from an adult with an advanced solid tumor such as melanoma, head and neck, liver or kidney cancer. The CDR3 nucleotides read TGTGCCAGCAGCCCCTTCACAGGGGTCAATTCACCCCTCCACTTT. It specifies CASSPFTGVNSPLHF.